The 24 T cell receptor beta chains reported below all come from one sample, sequenced in a study of CXCR3-negative and CXCR3-positive naive CD8 T cells. Regarding the study as a whole: TRB CDR3s were more hydrophobic in CXCR3-positive than in CXCR3-negative naive cells.

In preparing the TRB cDNA libraries, 5' RACE with UMI labels was used. TCRdb reprocessed the 5' RACE reads, with one entry per CDR3 protein and no DNA. This repertoire includes a few thousand distinct CDR3 sequences. These receptors have no identified antigens. Material for sequencing was naive CXCR3+ CD8+ T cells from blood. Regarding subset: CD45RO-CCR7+CD27+CD95- naive CD8+ T cells expressing CXCR3 (TNR3+). These receptors originate from a human donor in good health. Some clones in this sample may be carry-over from other donors' samples.

This clonotype is called medium-sized based on its frequency. The chain joins TRBV7-9 to TRBJ2-7; the TCRdb call, TRBD1, lacks DNA for checking. The germline gives CDR1 SEHNR, CDR2 FQNEAQ (reference sequence). This CDR3 is 14 amino acids long. CDR3 sequence reads: CASTPPGQGVRQYF.

By frequency, this clonotype registers medium-sized. This chain joins TRBV20-1 and TRBJ2-4; TCRdb's assignment of TRBD2 cannot be checked, as there is no DNA. The CDR3 extends over 15 amino acids. Looked up from germline, CDR1 is DFQATT and CDR2 is SNEGSKA (reference sequence). The CDR3 sequence is CSAPRLAGAKNIQYF.

V is TRBV28 and J is TRBJ1-1; TCRdb's assignment of TRBD1 cannot be checked, as there is no DNA. The germline V gene encodes CDR1 MDHEN and CDR2 SYDVKM. CDR3 size: 11 residues. CDR3 protein: CASSPGTGAFF.

V gene TRBV11-3 combines with J gene TRBJ1-5; the D gene TCRdb calls, TRBD1, cannot be checked with no DNA. CDR3 length equals 14 residues. Germline CDR1 reads SGHNT; CDR2 reads YENEEA. CDR3 sequence: CASSLGTSVIPQHF.

This rearrangement joins TRBV21-1 to TRBJ2-7; absent DNA, TCRdb's TRBD1 call cannot be checked. TRBV21-1 is a pseudogene segment. The CDR3 is 16 residues long. The CDR3 reads CASSNTPGPGAYEQYF.

Judged by frequency, this clonotype is medium-sized. The chain couples TRBV7-9 to TRBJ2-7; TCRdb calls TRBD1, which cannot be checked without DNA. The CDR3 is made up of 14 amino acids. Germline V gene lookup returns CDR1 SEHNR and CDR2 FQNEAQ (reference sequence). This CDR3 reads CASSPPGQHYEQYF.

In terms of frequency, this clonotype is medium-sized. The chain has TRBV27 and TRBJ1-2. The CDR3 extends over 11 amino acids. Germline CDR1 MNHEY, CDR2 SMNVEV (reference sequence). The chain's CDR3 is CATWRGFGYTF.

Considering frequency, this clonotype is medium-sized. This chain joins TRBV3-1 and TRBJ2-7; TCRdb designates TRBD1, a call that cannot be tested without DNA. Germline V lookup: CDR1 LGHDT, CDR2 YNNKEL (reference sequence). The CDR3 length is 15 residues. The CDR3 sequence: CASSQELRGLNEQYF.

This chain links TRBV4-1 with TRBJ2-1; the TCRdb call, TRBD2, lacks DNA for checking. The V gene's germline CDR1 is MGHRA and CDR2 YSYEKL. The CDR3 extends over 13 amino acids. CDR3 residues: CASSQRRTFPSIF.

V is TRBV2 and J is TRBJ2-7; the TCRdb D gene call, TRBD2, has no DNA to confirm it. Germline V gene data show CDR1 as SNHLY and CDR2 as FYNNEI. This CDR3 has 16 amino acids. The CDR3 region is CASSEDPGTRADEQYF.

The rearrangement uses TRBV29-1 and TRBJ2-7. This CDR3 comprises 13 residues. The germline V gene has CDR1 SQVTM and CDR2 ANQGSEA. The CDR3 here is CSVVLRESYEQYF.

The rearrangement links TRBV20-1 to TRBJ2-7; the TCRdb D gene call, TRBD2, has no DNA to confirm it. The CDR3 loop spans 14 amino acids. The germline V gene encodes CDR1 DFQATT and CDR2 SNEGSKA (reference sequence). CDR3 amino acids: CIARSSGRSYEQYF.

The rearrangement joins TRBV29-1 to TRBJ2-7. The CDR3 sequence is 11 residues long. Germline loops: CDR1 SQVTM, CDR2 ANQGSEA. The CDR3 region is CSVTTTYEQYF.

The genes are TRBV13 and TRBJ2-7. The CDR3 extends over 13 amino acids. Germline assignment: CDR1 PRHDT and CDR2 FYEKMQ (reference sequence). This chain's CDR3 is CASSLSRYYEQYF.

This clonotype is labeled medium-sized (0.01 to 0.1%) based on frequency. This rearrangement joins TRBV29-1 to TRBJ2-1; TCRdb calls TRBD2, which cannot be checked without DNA. The CDR3 totals 15 residues. CDR1 is SQVTM, CDR2 ANQGSEA, per germline. The CDR3: CSVEVLAEVYNEQFF.

The V gene is TRBV12-3 or TRBV12-4, the J gene TRBJ2-7; TCRdb proposes TRBD1, but this gene call is untestable without DNA. This CDR3 region has 14 residues. CDR3 amino acids: CASSLGRAGYEQYF.

This clonotype is deemed medium-sized by its frequency. The chain employs TRBV29-1 and TRBJ2-1; TCRdb's D call, TRBD1, is unchecked because there is no DNA. CDR1 is SQVTM and CDR2 is ANQGSEA in the germline V gene. This CDR3 is built from 15 residues. CDR3 residues: CSVLQGRSAYNEQFF.

The chain joins TRBV19 to TRBJ1-1. Germline-derived CDR1 and CDR2 are LNHDA and SQIVND (reference sequence). CDR3 length: 15 residues. CDR3 loop: CASSIFWREGTEAFF.

The chain joins TRBV7-2 to TRBJ1-1; TCRdb calls TRBD1, which cannot be checked without DNA. Germline V gene sequence: CDR1 SGHTA, CDR2 FQGNSA. This CDR3 has 14 amino acids. Here the CDR3 reads CASSQQGANTEAFF.

This clonotype counts as medium-sized by frequency. The rearrangement uses TRBV6-5 and TRBJ1-1. In germline, CDR1 is MNHEY, CDR2 SVGAGI. The CDR3 runs 14 residues. The chain's CDR3 is CASSPFGMNTEAFF.

The J gene is TRBJ2-7, the V gene TRBV6-2 or TRBV6-3; the D call from TCRdb, TRBD2, cannot be confirmed without DNA. There are 14 residues in the CDR3. Germline values: CDR1 MNHEY, CDR2 SVGEGT. This CDR3 is CASSYHGPTYEQYF.

By frequency, this clonotype registers medium-sized. The chain combines TRBV28 with TRBJ2-3. The CDR3 is made up of 13 amino acids. Per germline, CDR1 MDHEN and CDR2 SYDVKM. The CDR3 sequence: CASSLISTDTQYF.

Frequency places this clonotype as medium-sized. V and J are TRBV29-1 and TRBJ2-2; TCRdb's D gene call, TRBD2, goes unchecked for lack of DNA. CDR3 length equals 12 residues. Germline V CDR1 and CDR2: SQVTM, ANQGSEA. CDR3 protein: CSVDRETGELFF.

The chain recombines TRBV12-3 or TRBV12-4 with TRBJ2-7; TCRdb picks TRBD1, but there is no DNA to check that call. This CDR3 has 14 amino acids. CDR3 sequence: CASSPTGATYEQYF.